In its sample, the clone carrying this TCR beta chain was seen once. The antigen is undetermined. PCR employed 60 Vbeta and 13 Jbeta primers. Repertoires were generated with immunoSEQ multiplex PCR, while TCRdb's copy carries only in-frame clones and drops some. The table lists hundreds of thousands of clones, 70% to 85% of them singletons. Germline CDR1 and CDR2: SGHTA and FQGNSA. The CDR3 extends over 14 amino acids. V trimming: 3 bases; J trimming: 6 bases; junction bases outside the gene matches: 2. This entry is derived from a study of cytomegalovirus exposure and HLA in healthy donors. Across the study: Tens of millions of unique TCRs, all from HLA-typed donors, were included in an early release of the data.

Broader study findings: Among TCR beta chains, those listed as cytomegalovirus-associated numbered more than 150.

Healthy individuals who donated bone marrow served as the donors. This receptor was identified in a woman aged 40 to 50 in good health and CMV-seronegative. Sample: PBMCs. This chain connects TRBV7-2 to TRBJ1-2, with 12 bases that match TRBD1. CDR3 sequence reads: CASSFGTGGDGYTF. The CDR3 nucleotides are TGTGCCAGCAGCTTCGGGACAGGGGGCGATGGCTACACCTTC.